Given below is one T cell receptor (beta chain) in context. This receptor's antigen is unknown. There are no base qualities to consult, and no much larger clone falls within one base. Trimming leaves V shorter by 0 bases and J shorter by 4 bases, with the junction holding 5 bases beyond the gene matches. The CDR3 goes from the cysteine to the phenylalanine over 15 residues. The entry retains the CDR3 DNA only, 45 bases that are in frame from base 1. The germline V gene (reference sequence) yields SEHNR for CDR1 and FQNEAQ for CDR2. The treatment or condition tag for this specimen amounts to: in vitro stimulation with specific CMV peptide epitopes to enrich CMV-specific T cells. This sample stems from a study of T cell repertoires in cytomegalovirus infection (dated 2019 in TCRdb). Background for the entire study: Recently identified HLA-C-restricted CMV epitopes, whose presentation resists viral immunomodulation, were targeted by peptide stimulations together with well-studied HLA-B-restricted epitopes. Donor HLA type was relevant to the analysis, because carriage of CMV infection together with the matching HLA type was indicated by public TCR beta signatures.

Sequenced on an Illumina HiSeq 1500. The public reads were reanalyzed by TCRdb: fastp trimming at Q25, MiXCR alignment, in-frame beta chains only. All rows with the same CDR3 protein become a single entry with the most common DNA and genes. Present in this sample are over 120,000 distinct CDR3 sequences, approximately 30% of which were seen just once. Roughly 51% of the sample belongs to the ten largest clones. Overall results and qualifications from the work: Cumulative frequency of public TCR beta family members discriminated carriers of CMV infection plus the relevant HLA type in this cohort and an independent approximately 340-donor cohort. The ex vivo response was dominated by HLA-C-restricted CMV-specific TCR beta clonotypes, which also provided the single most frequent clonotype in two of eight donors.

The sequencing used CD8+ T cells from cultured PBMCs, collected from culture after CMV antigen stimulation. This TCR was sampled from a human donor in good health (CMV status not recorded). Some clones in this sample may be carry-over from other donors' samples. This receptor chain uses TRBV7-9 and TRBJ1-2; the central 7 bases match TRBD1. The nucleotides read TGTGCCAGCAGCTTAGCGGGACAGTTTACCTATGGCTACACCTTC. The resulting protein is CASSLAGQFTYGYTF.